These 29 T cell receptor beta chains came from one sample sequenced in a study of Graves' ophthalmopathy and Graves' hyperthyroidism. Amplification of TCR beta CDR3 regions used RNA transcripts. First-round RT-PCR employed HTBI primers, with a second-round multiplex PCR after it. TCRdb itself ran the multiplex PCR reads through MiXCR, one entry per CDR3 protein. The sample includes hundreds of thousands of distinct CDR3 sequences, about 20% of them seen just once. The sequenced material came from peripheral blood. These receptors were collected from a woman between 18 and 30 years old with stable Graves' hyperthyroidism. Some clones in this sample may be carry-over from other donors' samples.

Comments on this clonotype: This clone may be a read error of a much larger clone one base away. The chain uses TRBV11-2 and TRBJ2-5; D possibly corresponds to TRBD1 (5 bases). This CDR3 is built from 12 residues. Germline-derived CDR1 and CDR2 are SGHAT and FQNNGV. The CDR3 is CASSRGLETKYF. In DNA, the CDR3 is TGTGCCAGCAGTAGGGGTTTGGAGACCAAGTACTTC.

The rearrangement links TRBV3-1 to TRBJ2-7; 9 nucleotides match TRBD1. With 7 bases clipped from V and 5 bases from J, the junction kept 6 bases outside the gene matches. There are 13 residues in the CDR3. The germline CDR1 and CDR2 sequences are LGHDT and YNNKEL (reference sequence). CDR3 region: CASTGTGLDEQYF. Here the CDR3 DNA reads TGTGCCAGCACCGGGACAGGGCTCGACGAGCAGTACTTC.

This clonotype was seen a handful of times. A read error may be the cause here, since a much bigger clone is one base away. V usage is TRBV2 and J usage is TRBJ1-5, with D unclear. CDR1 SNHLY and CDR2 FYNNEI come from the germline V gene. CDR3 length: 11 amino acids. Trimming took off 4 bases at V and 5 bases at J, with 3 bases between the two ends. The CDR3 sequence: CASSVYQPQHF. The CDR3 DNA is TGTGCCAGCAGTGTGTATCAGCCCCAGCATTTT.

A few counts support this clonotype. The V gene is TRBV9, the J gene TRBJ2-2; D is undetermined. The CDR3 is made up of 15 amino acids. Germline CDR1 is SGDLS and CDR2 is YYNGEE. The V and J ends lost 7 bases and 4 bases respectively, with 17 bases between them. DNA for the CDR3: TGTGCCAGCGGACCTAACACGCCTTCCACCGGGGAGCTGTTTTTT. This codes for CASGPNTPSTGELFF.

This clonotype was seen ten or more times. The V and J genes are TRBV2 and TRBJ2-7; tentative D call: TRBD1 (6 bases). The CDR3 has 15 amino acids. Germline V lookup: CDR1 SNHLY, CDR2 FYNNEI. The V end lost 7 bases, the J end lost 0 bases, and 16 bases lay between the germline ends. The CDR3 reads CASTLSGAVSYEQYF. CDR3 nucleotide sequence: TGTGCCAGCACTTTGTCAGGGGCCGTCTCCTACGAGCAGTACTTC.

The table lists this clonotype with many counts. V usage is TRBV7-9 and J usage is TRBJ1-1; 7 bases agree with TRBD1. The CDR3 runs to 15 residues. V shed 1 base, J shed 5 bases, and the junction held 7 bases outside the gene matches. Germline CDR1 SEHNR, CDR2 FQNEAQ (reference sequence). The CDR3 DNA reads as TGTGCCAGCAGCTTAGTGGAGGGGGCTAGGACTGAAGCTTTCTTT. Amino acid sequence: CASSLVEGARTEAFF.

In the case of this clonotype: A read error may be the cause here, since a much bigger clone is one base away. The chain carries TRBV29-1 and TRBJ1-2; 10 nucleotides align to TRBD1. Germline CDR1 reads SQVTM; CDR2 reads ANQGSEA. V shed 3 bases, J shed 10 bases, and the junction held 8 bases outside the gene matches. CDR3 size: 13 residues. The CDR3 loop reads CSVDDRGRGAYTF. The CDR3 DNA reads TGCAGCGTTGACGACAGGGGGCGAGGTGCCTACACCTTC.

This clonotype has a handful of counts. For the CDR3, the DNA is TGTGCCAGCAGCCCATTGGGGACCCACTATGGCTACACCTTC. It yields the protein CASSPLGTHYGYTF. The chain employs TRBV27 and TRBJ1-2; D might be TRBD1 (5 bases). Germline V gene data show CDR1 as MNHEY and CDR2 as SMNVEV (reference sequence). This CDR3 spans 14 amino acids. V was pared by 6 bases and J by 3 bases, with 14 bases between.

In this sample, this clonotype turned up a few times. The chain couples TRBV3-1 to TRBJ2-5; 9 positions agree with TRBD2. Per the germline V gene, CDR1 is LGHDT and CDR2 is YNNKEL (reference sequence). This CDR3 has 18 residues. After removal of 2 bases from V and 2 bases from J, the junction contained 12 bases not matched to a gene. CDR3 in amino acids: CASSQSRGGRALQETQYF. CDR3 DNA: TGTGCCAGCAGCCAATCGCGGGGGGGCCGTGCACTACAAGAGACCCAGTACTTC.

This clonotype was recorded many times. The chain is built from TRBV20-1 and TRBJ2-5; D unclear. Germline V CDR1 and CDR2: DFQATT, SNEGSKA (reference sequence). The V and J ends lost 6 bases and 1 base respectively, with 9 bases between them. CDR3 length: 12 residues. Here the CDR3 DNA reads TGCAGTGCCTCGGATCTCCAAGAGACCCAGTACTTC. This gives the protein CSASDLQETQYF.

In this sample, this clonotype turned up many times. This chain joins TRBV6-1 and TRBJ1-1; 7 positions agree with TRBD1. J lost 1 base, V lost 7 bases, and 6 bases had no gene match. Germline V gene lookup returns CDR1 MNHNS and CDR2 SASEGT. There are 14 residues in the CDR3. The CDR3 sequence: CASTQQGWNTEAFF. Written as DNA, the CDR3 is TGTGCCAGCACCCAACAGGGGTGGAACACTGAAGCTTTCTTT.

This clonotype was counted ten times or more. The gene calls are TRBV7-9 and TRBJ2-7; 9 nucleotides agree with TRBD2. Germline V gene data show CDR1 as SEHNR and CDR2 as FQNEAQ (reference sequence). The CDR3 totals 12 residues. V was clipped by 11 bases and J by 7 bases; unmatched bases: 9. The CDR3 region has the DNA TGTGCCCAAGCCAGCCTAGCGGGGGAGCAGTACTTC. Protein product: CAQASLAGEQYF.

This clonotype has a count of ten or more. The chain joins TRBV2 to TRBJ1-5, with no clear D. The CDR3 extends over 15 amino acids. The V end lost 2 bases, the J end lost 2 bases, and 10 bases lay between the germline ends. Germline CDR1 is SNHLY and CDR2 is FYNNEI. The CDR3 here is CASSEQVRGNQPQHF. CDR3 coding DNA: TGTGCCAGCAGTGAACAGGTGAGGGGCAATCAGCCCCAGCATTTT.

This clonotype was seen ten or more times. The chain carries TRBV6-1 and TRBJ1-2, with 7 bases aligning to TRBD1. This CDR3 has 14 residues. Germline V lookup: CDR1 MNHNS, CDR2 SASEGT. Trimming cost V 2 bases and J 10 bases; bases outside gene matches: 10. CDR3 residues: CASSETTGSGVYTF. The CDR3 DNA reads as TGTGCCAGCAGTGAAACGACAGGGAGTGGTGTCTACACCTTC.

J is TRBJ2-7 and V is TRBV6-1; the match to TRBD1 covers 10 bases. The V gene end was trimmed by 8 bases and the J gene end by 2 bases; junction bases not matched to a gene: 6. This CDR3 comprises 14 residues. CDR1 MNHNS and CDR2 SASEGT come from the germline V gene. CDR3 coding DNA: TGTGCCAGCCTAGGGACAGGGGCTCCCTACGAGCAGTACTTC. This encodes CASLGTGAPYEQYF.

The chain employs TRBV15 and TRBJ2-7; D gene uncertain. CDR1 is LNHNV and CDR2 is YYDKDF in the germline V gene (reference sequence). The CDR3 has 13 residues. V was clipped by 3 bases and J by 6 bases, with 12 bases between them. CDR3 region: CATSRDLWAEQYF. CDR3 DNA sequence: TGTGCCACCAGCAGGGACCTATGGGCCGAGCAGTACTTC.

Ten or more counts support this clonotype. The V and J genes are TRBV12-3 or TRBV12-4 and TRBJ2-4; possible D gene TRBD1, 5 bases. Trimming pared 5 bases from V and 3 bases from J, leaving 14 bases between. The CDR3 has 15 residues. Here the CDR3 reads CASSPPRQLKNIQYF. CDR3 coding DNA: TGTGCCAGCAGTCCCCCGCGACAGCTCAAAAACATTCAGTACTTC.

In the case of this clonotype: A much larger clone is a single base away; this may be a read error. CDR3 protein: CGSSYSPPQGTEAFF. Written as DNA, the CDR3 is TGTGGCAGCAGTTACTCCCCTCCCCAGGGCACTGAAGCTTTCTTT. The chain recombines TRBV6-5 with TRBJ1-1; possible D gene TRBD1, 5 bases. This CDR3 region has 15 residues. CDR1 is MNHEY and CDR2 is SVGAGI in the germline V gene.

In this sample, this clonotype turned up many times. The chain recombines TRBV5-1 with TRBJ1-1, with 7 bases identical to TRBD1. Germline V gives CDR1 SGHRS, CDR2 YFSETQ. CDR3 length: 14 residues. With 3 bases clipped from V and 4 bases from J, the junction kept 6 bases outside the gene matches. CDR3 in amino acids: CASSSGQAPTEAFF. The CDR3 DNA follows: TGCGCCAGCAGCTCCGGACAGGCCCCCACTGAAGCTTTCTTT.

V is TRBV6-2 or TRBV6-3 and J is TRBJ2-7; D is perhaps TRBD1 (6 bases). CDR3 length: 14 amino acids. The germline gives CDR1 MNHEY, CDR2 SVGEGT. V was clipped by 6 bases and J by 1 base, with 13 bases between them. DNA for the CDR3: TGTGCCAGCAGCCTGCTGGGACATTCCTACGAGCAGTACTTC. Translated: CASSLLGHSYEQYF.

This clonotype was seen more than once but under ten times. The chain uses TRBV6-5 and TRBJ1-1; 7 bases fit TRBD1. Germline loops: CDR1 MNHEY, CDR2 SVGAGI. V dropped 0 bases and J dropped 9; count of bases not matched to a gene: 13. CDR3 size: 16 residues. The CDR3: CASSYSNTGVLLQAFF. CDR3 coding DNA: TGTGCCAGCAGTTACTCAAATACAGGGGTTTTACTTCAAGCTTTCTTT.

This clonotype was seen ten or more times. The junction and the germline gene differ at one end; a read error may be behind it. The CDR3, as DNA: TGTGCCAGCAGCTTAGCGGAGGCGGCTGGGAACACCATATATTTT. Translating gives CASSLAEAAGNTIYF. The gene calls are TRBV7-9 and TRBJ1-3; the D is unclear. The CDR3 has 15 amino acids. Germline-derived CDR1 and CDR2 are SEHNR and FQNEAQ (reference sequence).

A word on this clonotype: A read error is possible here, since a much larger clone lies one base away. This chain links TRBV27 with TRBJ1-1, with D maybe TRBD1 (5 bases). The CDR3 is 15 amino acids. Trimming shortened V by 3 bases and J by 1 base, and 12 bases separated the two germline ends. In germline, CDR1 is MNHEY, CDR2 SMNVEV (reference sequence). As DNA, the CDR3 is TGTGCCAGCAGTTTTAGCATGCAGGGGAACACTGAAGCTTTCTTT. It is translated as CASSFSMQGNTEAFF.

This clonotype was detected ten times or more. The CDR3 bases are TGCAGTGCTAGATCCGGGACTAGCGGGAAGTACGAGCAGTACTTC. This sequence encodes CSARSGTSGKYEQYF. V gene TRBV20-1 combines with J gene TRBJ2-7; 13 nucleotides match TRBD2. The CDR3 is 15 residues long. CDR1 and CDR2 (germline): DFQATT, SNEGSKA (reference sequence). After removal of 2 bases from V and 4 bases from J, the junction contained 5 bases not matched to a gene.

J is TRBJ2-7 and V is TRBV20-1; D ambiguous. The CDR3 has 14 amino acids. Germline V gives CDR1 DFQATT, CDR2 SNEGSKA (reference sequence). Trimming took off 6 bases at V and 2 bases at J, with 17 bases between the two ends. The CDR3 here is CSAVPPTYTYEQYF. In DNA, the CDR3 is TGCAGTGCCGTCCCACCGACCTACACCTACGAGCAGTACTTC.

This clonotype was counted ten times or more. The chain uses TRBV11-3 and TRBJ2-2; no clear D. The V gene lost 0 bases and the J gene lost 5 bases, with 10 bases spanning the gap. CDR1 SGHNT and CDR2 YENEEA come from the germline V gene. This CDR3 is 15 amino acids long. This CDR3 is CASSLELAPTGELFF. CDR3 sequence (DNA): TGTGCCAGCAGCTTAGAACTCGCACCAACCGGGGAGCTGTTTTTT. Full variable domain (outside the CDR3, taken from reference TRBV11-3 and TRBJ2-2): EAGVVQSPRYKIIEKKQPVAFWCNPISGHNTLYWYLQNLGQGPELLIRYENEEAVDDSQLPKDRFSAERLKGVDSTLKIQPAELGDSAVYLCASSLELAPTGELFFGEGSRLTVL.

The table lists this clonotype with many counts. J is TRBJ2-7 and V is TRBV12-5, with a weak D call TRBD2 (5 bases). The CDR3 extends over 16 amino acids. V gave up 6 bases and J gave up 3 bases, with 21 bases separating them. Germline V gene lookup returns CDR1 LGHNT and CDR2 FRNRAP. The CDR3 coding sequence is TGTGCTAGTGGGTTGAGAGGGAGACTCCCTAACTACGAGCAGTACTTC. Translation gives CASGLRGRLPNYEQYF.

Turning to this clonotype: Given a much more abundant clone one base away, this may be a read error. The V gene is TRBV3-1, the J gene TRBJ1-2; D possibly corresponds to TRBD1 (6 bases). The CDR3 runs to 14 residues. Per germline, CDR1 LGHDT and CDR2 YNNKEL (reference sequence). The ends were cut back, 1 base at V and 3 bases at J, with 9 bases in the middle. CDR3 bases: TGTGCCAGCAGCCAAGCTGGACAGTACTATGGCTACACCTTC. Its translation is CASSQAGQYYGYTF.

V is TRBV6-1 and J is TRBJ2-6, with TRBD1 identical over 8 bases. The CDR3 is 16 residues long. V shed 7 bases and J 2 bases; nucleotides not matched to a gene: 7. Germline CDR1 and CDR2: MNHNS and SASEGT. The CDR3 protein is CASNTGGRPGANVLTF. CDR3 in DNA: TGTGCCAGCAATACAGGGGGAAGGCCTGGGGCCAACGTCCTGACTTTC.